This paragraph reports one TCR beta chain. The clone's antigen remains unknown. The input lacks base qualities; no much larger clone sits a single base away. For TCR beta library preparation, 1.5 to 2 micrograms of genomic DNA was extracted from cryopreserved PBMCs. Longitudinal blood samples from CLL patients on ibrutinib monotherapy were analyzed using high-throughput TCR beta sequencing. The patients were enrolled in a single-center, open-label phase 2 trial of ibrutinib monotherapy. CDR1 and CDR2, looked up from the germline V gene, are SGHRS and YFSETQ. The CDR3 contains 14 residues, cysteine and phenylalanine counted. The CDR3 DNA has 42 bases and is translated from base 1. V sheds 5 bases and J sheds 5 bases, leaving 16 bases between their ends. A MiSeq instrument was used for deep resolution sequencing, which targeted depths ranging from 1 in 1 million up to 1 in 200,000 T cells, with coverage averaging 10x for each clonotype. The immunoSEQ hsTCRB Kit was used to generate TCR beta libraries. The authors' pipeline ran thus. ImmunoSEQ Data Assistant and ImmunoSEQ Analyzer were used for data analysis, and V, D and J genes were assigned according to IMGT definitions. Clonality was computed as one minus normalized Shannon entropy of productive rearrangement frequencies, ranging from 0 to 1. Only overrepresented clonotypes making up at least 0.05% of each patient's repertoire were included in the public clonotype analysis. Repertoires from some 13 age-matched healthy donors in immuneACCESS were used as clonality controls. TCRdb re-hosts the immuneACCESS table, in-frame sequences only. Its copies lack some clones; in the studies checked, an unresolved V gene accounts for under half of them, and the cause for the rest is not known. That table gives V, J and clone size, and the DNA gave D and trimming. This sample is represented by some 150,000 clones; over 75% of them were singletons. The ten largest clones capture 7.5% to 8% of the sample.

This record belongs to a study of cytotoxic CD8 clonotypes in ibrutinib-treated CLL (dated by TCRdb to 2020 to 2022). For context, the study as a whole: The cohort included approximately 15 treatment-naive and about a dozen relapsed/refractory patients; 17 were IGHV unmutated. Responses were partial in roughly 24 patients and complete in 2; after median around 68 months follow-up, about 14 stayed in remission and about twelve progressed. The response samples were drawn at a median of roughly twelve months into treatment, with a range of about 6 to 40 months. On average, each sample yielded hundreds of thousands of productive templates and around 98,000 productive rearrangements. Longitudinal samples were obtainable from about 30% of the roughly 86 participants in the trial. Cryopreserved peripheral blood mononuclear cells were collected at three points: before therapy, at response, and at either sustained remission or disease progression. Patients were still on ibrutinib when every remission and progressive disease sample was collected.

Overall study outcomes, separate from this receptor: Public clonotypes were rare and either shrank or stayed stable during treatment, and the rise in clonality at ibrutinib response reflected expansion of private clonotypes. Baseline clonality exceeded that of age-matched healthy donors and correlated strongly with circulating CD8+ T-cell counts. Clonality rose at ibrutinib response, remained stable during sustained remission, and dropped back toward baseline at progression. Sustained-remission and progressing patients did not have matched sampling times, and lymph node repertoires were not examined.

In this chain, TRBV5-1 is recombined with TRBJ2-5; the D gene is possibly TRBD1, with 6 bases matching. Source: PBMCs, taken after 36 months of ibrutinib treatment. The TCR sequence derives from a human donor with chronic lymphocytic leukemia. The bases read TGCGCCAGCAGAGCTTCGCAGGGGCCGGAGACCCAGTACTTC. This sequence encodes CASRASQGPETQYF.